A selection of T cell receptor beta chains follows, all from one sample in a study of T-cell reconstitution after alpha-beta-depleted transplantation in children. MiXCR, run by TCRdb on the PCR reads, gives a single entry per CDR3 protein. The sample comprises about 440,000 distinct CDR3 sequences, 43% of which are singletons, and 27% rests with the top ten. This specimen was PBMCs, taken before TCRalphabeta/CD19-depleted stem cell transplant. The receptor source for this set is a girl aged 2 to 10 with aplastic anemia, due to receive a stem cell transplant. CDR3s include the opening cysteine and the closing phenylalanine or tryptophan. A D gene is named only where the DNA matches it firmly. Clone size appears in some rows only: once, few, many, or a class for an expanded clone.

j_call v_call d_call clone_size cdr3_nt cdr3_aa
TRBJ2-1 TRBV5-6 TRBD2 NA TGTGCCAGCAGCTTCCGGACTAGCGGGGAGTACAATGAGCAGTTCTTC CASSFRTSGEYNEQFF
TRBJ2-7 TRBV12-3/TRBV12-4 NA NA TGTGCCAGCAGTTCGCCTCACATTGGCCTTGGTTACGAGCAGTACTTC CASSSPHIGLGYEQYF
TRBJ2-1 TRBV10-3 TRBD2 many TGTGCCATCAGTGAGGGCCTAGCGGGTCCTTTCGATGAGCAGTTCTTC CAISEGLAGPFDEQFF
TRBJ2-2 TRBV7-6 TRBD2 few TGTGCCAGCAGCCAAATGGCTAGCGGGAACACCGGGGAGCTGTTTTTT CASSQMASGNTGELFF
TRBJ2-7 TRBV9 TRBD2 NA TGTGCCAGCAGCGTAGGGGGACTAGCGGACTACGAGCAGTACTTC CASSVGGLADYEQYF
TRBJ2-5 TRBV20-1 TRBD2 once TGCAGTGCTCCTCGGGGGGGCCTTGAGACCCAGTACTTC CSAPRGGLETQYF
TRBJ1-2 TRBV7-6 NA NA TGTGCCAGCAGCTTAGGGGTCTTCGGCAGTAATAACTATGGCTACACCTTC CASSLGVFGSNNYGYTF
TRBJ2-2 TRBV5-6 TRBD2 NA TGTGCCAGCAGCGGTCCGGGGAGGGCCCGGGAGCTGTTTTTT CASSGPGRARELFF
TRBJ2-1 TRBV20-1 TRBD2 NA TGCAGTGCTATATCCCTAGCGGGGTTATTGTACAATGAGCAGTTCTTC CSAISLAGLLYNEQFF
TRBJ1-1 TRBV19 TRBD1 few TGTGCCAGTAGACCGCAGGGGGCGACTGAAGCTTTCTTT CASRPQGATEAFF
TRBJ2-2 TRBV4-1 NA NA TGCGCCAGCAGCCCCATGGACCGGAACACCGGGGAGCTGTTTTTT CASSPMDRNTGELFF
TRBJ2-7 TRBV28 TRBD1 NA TGTGCCAGCAGTTTAATTTCGACAGGGACAACCTACGAGCAGTACTTC CASSLISTGTTYEQYF
TRBJ2-6 TRBV6-5 NA NA TGTGCCAGCAGTTACTCGTTTCGGGGGGCCAACGTCCTGACTTTC CASSYSFRGANVLTF
TRBJ2-1 TRBV5-1 NA NA TGCGCCAGCAGCCTGCGCTGGGGGCATGAGCAGTTCTTC CASSLRWGHEQFF
TRBJ2-5 TRBV2 TRBD2 NA TGTGCCAGCAGTGTAGCCCCTAGCGGAGAGACCCAGTACTTC CASSVAPSGETQYF
TRBJ2-3 TRBV7-6 NA many TGTGCCAGCAGCTCTGAGGAAGGGACCTTCACAGATACGCAGTATTTT CASSSEEGTFTDTQYF
TRBJ2-7 TRBV4-1 NA NA TGCGCCAGCAGCCAAGATGAGACGATTGGAGTAGAGTACTTC CASSQDETIGVEYF
TRBJ2-7 TRBV5-5 TRBD2 NA TGTGCCAGCAGCTTGGACCCGGGAGGGACCTACGAGCAGTACTTC CASSLDPGGTYEQYF
TRBJ1-4 TRBV20-1 NA NA TGCAGTGCTAGAGACAGGGGACATGAAAAACTGTTTTTT CSARDRGHEKLFF
TRBJ2-5 TRBV12-3/TRBV12-4 TRBD1 NA TGTGCCAGCAGGTCCCACAGGGGCTCTACCCCCCTACGTGGAGAGACCCAGTACTTC CASRSHRGSTPLRGETQYF
TRBJ2-2 TRBV12-3/TRBV12-4 NA NA TGTGCCAGCAGTCACCGCTTAGGGTCGGAGTCCGGGGAGCTGTTTTTT CASSHRLGSESGELFF
TRBJ2-3 TRBV20-1 TRBD1 NA TGCAGTGCTAGAGTCAGGGGGGACAGGGGTCGAGGCACAGATACGCAGTATTTT CSARVRGDRGRGTDTQYF
TRBJ2-7 TRBV27 NA NA TGTGCCAGCAGTTTAGGGCAGGTCGCAACCTACGAGCAGTACTTC CASSLGQVATYEQYF
TRBJ2-7 TRBV7-2 NA NA TGTGCCAGCAGCACCGCCGGGACCGGCTACGAGCAGTACTTC CASSTAGTGYEQYF
TRBJ1-1 TRBV28 NA NA TGTGCCAGCAGTCAGACACCCGAGAACACTGAAGCTTTCTTT CASSQTPENTEAFF
TRBJ2-5 TRBV28 NA NA TGTGCCAGCGGCCCTCCGGGACCTCAAGAGACCCAGTACTTC CASGPPGPQETQYF
TRBJ2-1 TRBV7-2 NA NA TGTGCCAGCAGCGGACAGACTAGTAACGGCAATGAGCAGTTCTTC CASSGQTSNGNEQFF
TRBJ2-2 TRBV15 TRBD1 NA TGTGCCACCAGCAGAGCCCCGGGACAGGGGTACACCGGGGAGCTGTTTTTT CATSRAPGQGYTGELFF
TRBJ1-2 TRBV2 TRBD1 many TGTGCCAGCGGGCAGGGGGCACTTACTAACTATGGCTACACCTTC CASGQGALTNYGYTF
TRBJ2-2 TRBV19 TRBD2 few TGTGCCAGTAGTCTCCCGGGACTAGCGGGAGTTATCGACACCGGGGAGCTGTTTTTT CASSLPGLAGVIDTGELFF
TRBJ2-1 TRBV20-1 TRBD2 NA TGCAGTGCTAGAGATCTAGGGACTAGCGACAATGAGCAGTTCTTC CSARDLGTSDNEQFF
TRBJ2-7 TRBV28 TRBD1 NA TGTGCCAGCAGTTTCCGGGACAGGGACCTCTACGAGCAGCACTTC CASSFRDRDLYEQHF
TRBJ2-4 TRBV20-1 NA NA TGCAGTGCCACATTCGGAGGCAGGGGACCCCGAAACATTCAGTACTTC CSATFGGRGPRNIQYF
TRBJ2-2 TRBV5-5 NA many TGTGCCAGCAGCTTGGCTGGAGGGGATTACGCCGGGGAGCTGTTTTTT CASSLAGGDYAGELFF
TRBJ2-2 TRBV29-1 TRBD1 many TGCAGCGTCGCCCGGGACAGAAAAACCGGGGAGCTGTTTTTT CSVARDRKTGELFF
TRBJ2-3 TRBV20-1 TRBD1 NA TGCAGTGCTGTGAGGGGACAGGGGGCAACAGATACGCAGTATTTT CSAVRGQGATDTQYF
TRBJ2-5 TRBV3-1 NA few TGTGCCAGCAGCCAAGGCCTGAGGGCCAGGGAGACCCAGTACTTC CASSQGLRARETQYF
TRBJ2-4 TRBV24-1 NA NA TGTGCCACTGGTGGGGGGCGAGAAAACATTCAGTACTTC CATGGGRENIQYF
TRBJ1-4 TRBV12-3/TRBV12-4 NA NA TGTGCCAGCAGGCAACGGATGGGACGGGGCAGCAGTGAAAAACTGTTTTTT CASRQRMGRGSSEKLFF
TRBJ2-7 TRBV27 TRBD2 few TGTGCCAGCCAGGGACTAGCGGGAGGGCCCACAGCCGAGCAGTACTTC CASQGLAGGPTAEQYF
TRBJ1-5 TRBV6-5 NA NA TGTGCCAGCAGTTACTCGGGTGGTATCAATCAGCCCCAGCATTTT CASSYSGGINQPQHF
TRBJ1-4 TRBV7-9 TRBD1 NA TGTGCCAGCACCTCGTCGGACAGGGGGTATGAAAAACTGTTTTTT CASTSSDRGYEKLFF
TRBJ2-3 TRBV5-5 TRBD1 NA TGTGCCAGCAGTTTGACAGGGGACTCGACGCAGTATTTT CASSLTGDSTQYF
TRBJ2-2 TRBV18 NA NA TGTGCCAGCTCACCGATCGCCGGGGAGCTGTTTTTT CASSPIAGELFF
TRBJ2-1 TRBV20-1 TRBD1 many TGCAGTGCTAGTTCCCGGGACAGGCTCGACAATGAGCAGTTCTTC CSASSRDRLDNEQFF
TRBJ2-6 TRBV5-1 NA NA TGCGCCAGCAGCTCCACAGGGACCGGGGCCAACGTCCTGACTTTC CASSSTGTGANVLTF
TRBJ2-1 TRBV20-1 TRBD2 NA TGCAGTGCCAGTCAGACTAGCGGGGGGGCTGGTGAGCAGTTCTTC CSASQTSGGAGEQFF
TRBJ2-1 TRBV27 TRBD2 NA TGTGCCAGCACATCGGGACTAGCGGGTTTCAATGAGCAGTTCTTC CASTSGLAGFNEQFF
TRBJ1-4 TRBV20-1 NA NA TGCAGTGCTAGCGGGCAGAATAATGAAAAACTGTTTTTT CSASGQNNEKLFF
TRBJ1-1 TRBV7-2 NA many TGTGCCAGCAGCTTAGCTTTCGGTAGAGGAGCTTTCTTT CASSLAFGRGAFF
TRBJ2-7 TRBV7-3 NA few TGTGCCAGCCCCGCCTACAGGGAACCGTCCTCCTACGAGCAGTACTTC CASPAYREPSSYEQYF
TRBJ2-3 TRBV6-5 TRBD2 NA TGTGCCAGCAGTTACTCAGCGGGAGGGCCTACAGATACGCAGTATTTT CASSYSAGGPTDTQYF
TRBJ2-4 TRBV20-1 NA many TGCAGTGCTCCTCGGACGTTAGCCAAAAACATTCAGTACTTC CSAPRTLAKNIQYF
TRBJ1-6 TRBV3-1 NA few TGTGCCAGCACCCTAGGGGCAGTTTCACCCCTCCACTTT CASTLGAVSPLHF
TRBJ2-5 TRBV5-1 TRBD2 few TGCGCCAGCAGCATAGTCCCGGGACTAGTCCGGTACCAAGAGACCCAGTACTTC CASSIVPGLVRYQETQYF
TRBJ2-7 TRBV27 NA many TGTGCCAGCAGTTTAGACCTTACAGGGAGCTACGAGCAGTACTTC CASSLDLTGSYEQYF
TRBJ2-1 TRBV7-2 NA few TGTGCCAGCAGCCCGACTACATACAATGAGCAGTTCTTC CASSPTTYNEQFF